This T cell receptor beta chain was found in a study of T cells in Graves' hyperthyroidism and ophthalmopathy. Across the study: Specimen type is peripheral blood, collected at initial diagnosis prior to any treatment.

Fresh peripheral blood, roughly 10 ml, was the source of the PBMCs. Trimming cost V 8 bases and J 6 bases; bases outside gene matches: 17. Germline V CDR1 and CDR2: MNHEY, SVGEGT. The CDR3 runs 18 residues. Points from the study as a whole: Most thyroid-expanded clonotypes above 0.001 were also found in blood. Stable hyperthyroidism and ophthalmopathy were separated using 13 V-J signatures.

Researchers amplified the TCR beta CDR3 regions from RNA transcripts. RT-PCR in the first round (using the HTBI primer set) targeted the TCR CDR3. Via MiXCR, TCRdb re-called the multiplex PCR reads, giving one row per CDR3 protein. The sample has 450,000 to 650,000 distinct CDR3 sequences, 12% to 15% seen once. This clonotype turned up a few times. The antigen remains unidentified. Sequencing was done on a sample of blood. The clonotype originates from a woman aged 18-30 years with Graves' ophthalmopathy. This chain links TRBV6-2 or TRBV6-3 with TRBJ2-2, with TRBD2 matching 11 bases. The CDR3 loop is CASGRGTSGVTHSGELFF. CDR3 DNA: TGTGCCAGCGGACGAGGGACTAGCGGCGTCACTCATTCCGGGGAGCTGTTTTTT.